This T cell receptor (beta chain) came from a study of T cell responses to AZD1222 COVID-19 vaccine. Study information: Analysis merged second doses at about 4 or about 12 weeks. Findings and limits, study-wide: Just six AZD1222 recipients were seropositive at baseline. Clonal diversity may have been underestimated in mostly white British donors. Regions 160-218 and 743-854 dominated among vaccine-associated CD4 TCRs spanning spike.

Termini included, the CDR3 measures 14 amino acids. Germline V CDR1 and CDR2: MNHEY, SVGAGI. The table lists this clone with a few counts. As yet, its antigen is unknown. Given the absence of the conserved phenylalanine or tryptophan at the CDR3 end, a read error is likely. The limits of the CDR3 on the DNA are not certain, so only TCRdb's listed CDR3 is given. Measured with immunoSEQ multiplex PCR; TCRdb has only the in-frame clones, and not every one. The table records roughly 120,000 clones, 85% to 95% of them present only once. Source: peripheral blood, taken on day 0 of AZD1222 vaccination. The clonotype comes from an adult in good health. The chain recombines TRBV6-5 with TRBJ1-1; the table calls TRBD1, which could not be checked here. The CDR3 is CASSYSVWDSALRI.